This T cell receptor beta chain comes out of a study of Ad26.COV2.S vaccination and SARS-CoV-2 variants. TCRdb's table, derived via immunoSEQ multiplex PCR, lists solely in-frame clones and lacks some. This sample has under 250,000 clones; 70% to 90% occur once, and the top ten carry about 2.7%. Findings and limits, study-wide: Breadth and depth estimates from TCRs may understate total T cell responses.

Germline CDR1 and CDR2: LGHNA and YNFKEQ. The CDR3 length is 18 residues. Trimming took 0 bases from V and 6 from J; bases not matched to a gene: 7. About this clone itself: Antigen specificity is unknown.

Treatment of the sample: over 15 received Ad26.COV2.S at low or high dose, single or two shots; about five received placebo; per-sample allocation not given. Day 63 after the first vaccine or placebo injection was the time point for sampling. Ad26.COV2.S expressed prefusion-stabilized spike from the original Wuhan strain. The chain joins TRBV4-2 to TRBJ2-3; 15 nucleotides agree with TRBD2. The source is a person aged 18 to 65 who received the Ad26.COV2.S COVID-19 vaccine or a placebo. Sequencing used peripheral blood, obtained in a trial of Ad26.COV2.S vaccine versus placebo. CDR3 protein: CASSQDGGLAGGPDTQYF. The CDR3 bases are TGTGCCAGCAGCCAAGATGGGGGACTAGCGGGGGGTCCGGATACGCAGTATTTT.